The 27 T cell receptor beta chains reported below all come from one sample, sequenced in a study of blood T cells in healthy people across ages (dated by TCRdb to about 2015). Libraries were prepared through 5' RACE. Sequencing relied on an Illumina HiSeq 2500. A second 7 to 11 cycle PCR used a sample-barcoded 5' primer and a J-beta primer mix. TCRdb applied fastp at Q25 and MiXCR to the public reads, then kept only in-frame beta chains. Each entry merges the rows of one CDR3 protein and shows their most common DNA and genes. This sample comprises around 1,700,000 distinct CDR3 sequences, under 30% of them detected only once. The ten largest clones capture around 7.7% of the sample. Sequencing was performed on blood. Receptors were obtained from a woman younger than 45 in good health.

The genes are TRBV19 and TRBJ1-6; a weak D match, TRBD1 (6 bases). This CDR3 comprises 14 residues. V was clipped by 3 bases and J by 6 bases, with 9 bases between them. Looked up from germline, CDR1 is LNHDA and CDR2 is SQIVND (reference sequence). CDR3 nucleotides: TGTGCCAGTAGTATCAGGGGTAGTAATTCACCCCTCCACTTT. Protein: CASSIRGSNSPLHF. Full variable domain (missing parts from reference TRBV19 and TRBJ1-6): DGGITQSPKYLFRKEGQNVTLSCEQNLNHDAMYWYRQDPGQGLRLIYYSQIVNDFQKGDIAEGYSVSREKKESFPLTVTSAQKNPTAFYLCASSIRGSNSPLHFGNGTRLTVT.

This rearrangement joins TRBV7-6 to TRBJ2-6; D call uncertain. The length of the CDR3 is 16 residues. Trimming pared 1 base from V and 2 bases from J, leaving 9 bases between. Germline assignment: CDR1 SGHVS and CDR2 FNYEAQ. CDR3 region: CASSLEASPGANVLTF. The CDR3 bases are TGTGCCAGCAGCTTAGAGGCGAGCCCTGGGGCCAACGTCCTGACTTTC.

This clonotype was recorded a few times. V usage is TRBV20-1 and J usage is TRBJ2-3; possible D gene TRBD2, 6 bases. Germline lookup yields CDR1 DFQATT and CDR2 SNEGSKA (reference sequence). Trimming cost V 2 bases and J 3 bases, with 15 bases left between them. The CDR3 runs to 15 residues. This chain's CDR3 is CSARTSGRITDTQYF. Here the CDR3 DNA reads TGCAGTGCTAGAACGAGCGGGCGAATTACAGATACGCAGTATTTT.

This clonotype was picked up a small number of times. The CDR3 coding sequence is TGTGCCAGCAGCGCCCGACGACGGGTCGAGCAGTACTTC. It translates to CASSARRRVEQYF. The rearrangement uses TRBV9 and TRBJ2-7, with D uncertain. V lost 3 bases to trimming and J lost 6 bases, with 13 bases between them. The CDR3 loop spans 13 amino acids. CDR1 SGDLS and CDR2 YYNGEE come from the germline V gene.

The sample holds a few counts of this clonotype. The rearrangement uses TRBV10-3 and TRBJ2-1; D ambiguous. V was clipped by 4 bases and J by 8 bases, with 9 bases between them. CDR3 length equals 12 residues. Germline V gene data show CDR1 as ENHRY and CDR2 as SYGVKD. The CDR3 DNA sequence: TGTGCCATCAGTGGACCCTCGGATGAGCAGTTCTTC. Amino acids: CAISGPSDEQFF.

The chain is built from TRBV6-2 or TRBV6-3 and TRBJ2-1, with 12 bases identical to TRBD2. Germline V gives CDR1 MNHEY, CDR2 SVGEGT. This CDR3 is built from 17 residues. Trimming removed 5 bases from V and 5 bases from J; junction bases left unmatched: 10. CDR3 in amino acids: CASSRLTTSGGNNEQFF. CDR3 nucleotide sequence: TGTGCCAGCAGTCGCTTAACTACTAGCGGGGGGAACAATGAGCAGTTCTTC.

About this clonotype: This may come from a read error, since a much larger clone is one base off. The chain employs TRBV4-3 and TRBJ1-2; 7 positions match TRBD1. CDR3 size: 15 residues. Germline V CDR1 and CDR2: LGHNA, YSLEER. The CDR3 DNA sequence: TGCGCCAGCAGCGCCTCCGGGACAGCCGACTATGGCTGCACCTTC. It is translated as CASSASGTADYGCTF.

On this clonotype: This may come from a read error, since a much larger clone is one base off. The chain joins TRBV10-3 to TRBJ2-3, with D unresolved. V lost 6 bases and J 3 bases, leaving 10 bases between the germline ends. Germline assignment: CDR1 ENHRY and CDR2 SYGVKD. The CDR3 totals 13 residues. The CDR3 is CAIRTDQTDTQYF. The CDR3 DNA sequence: TGTGCCATCAGAACCGACCAAACAGATACGCAGTATTTT.

This clonotype was counted many times. The chain combines TRBV29-1 with TRBJ2-7; 13 bases agree with TRBD2. The germline CDR1 and CDR2 sequences are SQVTM and ANQGSEA. V trimming: 4 bases; J trimming: 6 bases; junction bases outside the gene matches: 6. This CDR3 has 14 residues. CDR3 amino acids: CSVAGLAGVVEQYF. The CDR3 DNA sequence: TGCAGCGTTGCCGGACTAGCGGGAGTTGTCGAGCAGTACTTC.

The rearrangement links TRBV7-6 to TRBJ2-7; D is undetermined. V was cut by 5 bases and J by 6 bases, with 11 bases left in between. CDR3 length: 12 residues. Germline-derived CDR1 and CDR2 are SGHVS and FNYEAQ. The CDR3 DNA is TGTGCCAGCAGCCGCGTGTCCGGCGAGCAGTACTTC. Encoded protein: CASSRVSGEQYF.

This rearrangement joins TRBV5-6 to TRBJ2-7, with TRBD1 as a possible D gene (6 bases). The CDR3 loop spans 14 amino acids. Germline lookup yields CDR1 SGHDT and CDR2 YYEEEE. V lost 1 base, J lost 5 bases, and 13 bases lay in between. CDR3 residues: CASSLRAGDHEQYF. CDR3 nucleotides: TGTGCCAGCAGCTTGAGGGCAGGGGACCACGAGCAGTACTTC.

Ten or more counts support this clonotype. The chain recombines TRBV6-2 or TRBV6-3 with TRBJ2-3; D unresolved. The germline V and J ends were trimmed by 0 bases and 4 bases, with 2 bases remaining between them. The CDR3 contains 12 residues. Germline lookup yields CDR1 MNHEY and CDR2 SVGEGT. The CDR3 is CASSYSSDTQYF. The CDR3 coding sequence is TGTGCCAGCAGTTACTCCTCAGATACGCAGTATTTT.

This clonotype has more than one count but fewer than ten. The chain combines TRBV20-1 with TRBJ1-6; D uncertain. Per germline, CDR1 DFQATT and CDR2 SNEGSKA (reference sequence). The CDR3 is 12 residues long. V was shortened by 0 bases and J by 14 bases, with 11 bases between the two germline ends. CDR3: CSAREPYGALHF. DNA for the CDR3: TGCAGTGCTAGAGAACCTTATGGAGCCCTCCACTTT.

The chain joins TRBV6-6 to TRBJ2-1; weak D call: TRBD1 (5 bases). V shed 0 bases and J shed 8 bases, with 8 bases lying between them. CDR3 length: 13 residues. Germline CDR1 reads MNHNY; CDR2 reads SVGAGI (reference sequence). Here the CDR3 DNA reads TGTGCCAGCAGTTACTCAGCCAGGGATGAGCAGTTCTTC. Protein: CASSYSARDEQFF.

This chain links TRBV15 with TRBJ1-5; D gene uncertain. The V end lost 5 bases, the J end lost 1 base, and 15 bases lay between the germline ends. CDR1 is LNHNV, CDR2 YYDKDF, per germline (reference sequence). CDR3 length: 16 residues. CDR3 DNA sequence: TGTGCCACCAGCTCCAGTGGTGGAGGGAGCAATCAGCCCCAGCATTTT. Translation: CATSSSGGGSNQPQHF.

This clonotype has a single count. This may come from a read error, since a much larger clone is one base off. This chain joins TRBV9 and TRBJ2-5; the D gene could be TRBD1 or TRBD2 (5 bases each). Germline-derived CDR1 and CDR2 are SGDLS and YYNGEE. The CDR3 is 13 amino acids. The CDR3, as DNA: TGTACCAGCAGCGTAGGGACCCAAGAGACCCAGTACTTC. It codes for CTSSVGTQETQYF.

This clonotype was seen only a few times. At one end, the junction sequence differs from germline, possibly due to a read error. J is TRBJ2-7 and V is TRBV27; no clear D. Germline V gene sequence: CDR1 MNHEY, CDR2 SMNVEV (reference sequence). The CDR3 runs to 14 residues. CDR3 nucleotide sequence: TGTGCCAGCAGGTTATCGATGACCTCCTACGAGCAGTACTTC. Translation: CASRLSMTSYEQYF.

The rearrangement joins TRBV5-1 to TRBJ2-3, with D possibly being TRBD1 (6 bases). The V and J ends lost 1 base and 5 bases respectively, with 14 bases between them. The germline CDR1 and CDR2 sequences are SGHRS and YFSETQ. There are 15 residues in the CDR3. CDR3 in amino acids: CASSLCPRGVDTQYF. The CDR3 coding sequence is TGCGCCAGCAGCTTGTGCCCCAGGGGAGTAGATACGCAGTATTTT.

The chain joins TRBV12-3 or TRBV12-4 to TRBJ2-1; 9 bases align to TRBD2. The ends lost 6 bases at V and 8 bases at J; junction bases unmatched: 14. The CDR3 sequence is 16 residues long. The CDR3, as DNA: TGTGCCAGCAGCCCGCCTAGCGGGGTCCGAGGGGATGAGCAGTTCTTC. Translation gives CASSPPSGVRGDEQFF.

Only a few counts were recorded for this clonotype. CDR3 in DNA: TGCGCCAGCAGCTTTACAGGGACAGATTACACTGAAGCTTTCTTT. As protein: CASSFTGTDYTEAFF. The chain links TRBV5-1 to TRBJ1-1, with TRBD1 matching over 7 bases. CDR1 and CDR2 from the germline V gene are SGHRS and YFSETQ. The CDR3 extends over 15 amino acids. J was trimmed by 3 bases and V by 2 bases; bases with no gene match: 7.

J is TRBJ2-6 and V is TRBV3-1; no reliable D call. The V end was cut by 5 bases, the J end by 2 bases, with 16 bases between. The CDR3 consists of 17 residues. Germline V gene lookup returns CDR1 LGHDT and CDR2 YNNKEL (reference sequence). CDR3 DNA sequence: TGTGCCAGCAGCAAAACGACTGGCCTCCCTGGGGCCAACGTCCTGACTTTC. This encodes CASSKTTGLPGANVLTF.

V usage is TRBV27 and J usage is TRBJ2-4, with TRBD1 matching 10 bases. CDR3 size: 14 residues. Germline CDR1 is MNHEY and CDR2 is SMNVEV (reference sequence). V trimming: 8 bases; J trimming: 5 bases; junction bases outside the gene matches: 6. The CDR3, as DNA: TGTGCCAGCCGGGGGACAGGGGTAGAAAACATTCAGTACTTC. This gives the protein CASRGTGVENIQYF.

This clonotype was counted between two and nine times. The chain links TRBV10-3 to TRBJ1-4; D ambiguous. The CDR3 is made up of 14 amino acids. CDR1 and CDR2 (germline): ENHRY, SYGVKD. Trimming took 3 bases from V and 8 from J, leaving 13 bases between them. The CDR3 protein is CAISEGTPGEKLFF. DNA of the CDR3: TGTGCCATCAGTGAAGGAACCCCGGGAGAAAAACTGTTTTTT.

CDR3 protein: CASSLSGGLAVLNEQFF. For the CDR3, the DNA is TGTGCCAGCAGCCTTTCGGGGGGACTAGCGGTTCTCAATGAGCAGTTCTTC. This chain joins TRBV14 and TRBJ2-1; 11 nucleotides match TRBD2. V lost 4 bases and J lost 6; bases outside the gene matches: 11. CDR3 length: 17 residues. Germline values: CDR1 SGHDN, CDR2 FVKESK.

J is TRBJ1-2 and V is TRBV12-5; TRBD1 aligns across 9 bases. Looked up from germline, CDR1 is LGHNT and CDR2 is FRNRAP. The CDR3 length is 16 residues. J gave up 8 bases and V 1 base, and 11 bases lay outside the gene matches. CDR3 in amino acids: CASGLAQQGAVGGYTF. The CDR3 DNA reads as TGTGCTAGTGGTTTGGCACAACAGGGGGCGGTTGGCGGCTACACCTTC.

About this clonotype: A clone one base away is much larger, so this may be a read error. J is TRBJ2-7 and V is TRBV6-2 or TRBV6-3, with 9 bases aligning to TRBD2. The CDR3 extends over 13 amino acids. CDR1 and CDR2 from the germline V gene are MNHEY and SVGEGT. V was pared by 4 bases and J by 3 bases, with 1 base of the junction left unmatched. The CDR3 sequence: CASSWTSVYEQYF. The CDR3 DNA reads as TGTGCCAGCAGTTGGACTAGCGTCTACGAGCAGTACTTC.

This clonotype was detected only once. The chain employs TRBV7-2 and TRBJ1-5; D remains ambiguous. The CDR3 totals 13 residues. Germline V gene sequence: CDR1 SGHTA, CDR2 FQGNSA. V was clipped by 5 bases and J by 7 bases, with 12 bases between them. CDR3 nucleotides: TGTGCCAGCAGCGTGGGGAGCCTACAGCCCCAGCATTTT. It translates to CASSVGSLQPQHF.